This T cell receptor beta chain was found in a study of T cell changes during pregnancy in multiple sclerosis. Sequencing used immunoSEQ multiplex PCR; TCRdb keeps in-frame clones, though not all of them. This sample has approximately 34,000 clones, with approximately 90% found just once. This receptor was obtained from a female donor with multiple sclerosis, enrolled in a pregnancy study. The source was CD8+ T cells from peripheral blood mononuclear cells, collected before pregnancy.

CDR3 sequence (DNA): TGCGCCAGCAGCTCAGGACTGACCGACGGCTACACCTTC. Amino acid sequence: CASSSGLTDGYTF. V is TRBV5-1 and J is TRBJ1-2; no clear D gene. In germline, CDR1 is SGHRS, CDR2 YFSETQ. Trimming took 3 bases from V and 8 from J, leaving 14 bases between them. This CDR3 is 13 amino acids long.